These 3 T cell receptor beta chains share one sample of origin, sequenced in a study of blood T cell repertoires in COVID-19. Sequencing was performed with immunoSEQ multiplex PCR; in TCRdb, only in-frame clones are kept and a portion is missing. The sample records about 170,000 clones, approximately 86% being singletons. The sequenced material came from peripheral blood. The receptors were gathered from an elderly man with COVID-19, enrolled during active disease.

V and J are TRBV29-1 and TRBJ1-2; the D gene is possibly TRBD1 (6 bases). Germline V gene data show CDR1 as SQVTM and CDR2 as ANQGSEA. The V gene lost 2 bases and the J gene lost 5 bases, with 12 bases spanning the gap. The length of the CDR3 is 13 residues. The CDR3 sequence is CSVERGSGYGYTF. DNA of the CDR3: TGCAGCGTTGAAAGGGGGTCGGGGTATGGCTACACCTTC.

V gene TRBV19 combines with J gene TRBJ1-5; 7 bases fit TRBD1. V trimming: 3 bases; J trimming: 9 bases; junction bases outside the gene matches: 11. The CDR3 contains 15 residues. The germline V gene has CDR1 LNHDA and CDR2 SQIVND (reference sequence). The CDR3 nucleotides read TGTGCCAGTAGTATGGCCGACAGGGCGGCTTGGCCCCAGCATTTT. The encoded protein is CASSMADRAAWPQHF.

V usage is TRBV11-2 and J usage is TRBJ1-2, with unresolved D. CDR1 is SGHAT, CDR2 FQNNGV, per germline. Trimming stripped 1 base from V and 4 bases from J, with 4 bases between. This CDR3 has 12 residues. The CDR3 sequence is CASSLGSYGYTF. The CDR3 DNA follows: TGTGCCAGCAGCTTAGGGAGCTATGGCTACACCTTC.